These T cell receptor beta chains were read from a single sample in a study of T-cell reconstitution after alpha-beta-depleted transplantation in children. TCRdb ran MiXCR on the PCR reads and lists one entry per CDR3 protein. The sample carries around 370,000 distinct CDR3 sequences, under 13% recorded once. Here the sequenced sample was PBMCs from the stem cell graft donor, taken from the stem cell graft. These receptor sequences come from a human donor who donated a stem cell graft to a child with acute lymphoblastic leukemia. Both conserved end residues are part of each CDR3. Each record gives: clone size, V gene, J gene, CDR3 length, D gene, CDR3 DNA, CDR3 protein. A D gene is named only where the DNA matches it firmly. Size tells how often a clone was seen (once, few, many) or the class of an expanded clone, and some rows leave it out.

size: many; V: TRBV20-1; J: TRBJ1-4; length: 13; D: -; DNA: TGCAGTGCTAGGGGGACGTTAAATGAAAAACTGTTTTTT; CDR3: CSARGTLNEKLFF
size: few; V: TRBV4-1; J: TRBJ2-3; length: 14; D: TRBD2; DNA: TGCGCCAGCAGCACTAGCGTAAGCACAGATACGCAGTATTTT; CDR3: CASSTSVSTDTQYF
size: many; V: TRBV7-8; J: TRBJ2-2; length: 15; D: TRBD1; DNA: TGTGCCAGCAGCTTCGGCACAGGGGTCACCGGGGAGCTGTTTTTT; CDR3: CASSFGTGVTGELFF
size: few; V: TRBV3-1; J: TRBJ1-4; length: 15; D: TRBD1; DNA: TGTGCCAGCAGCCAGCCGGGACAGGGAGCTGAAAAACTGTTTTTT; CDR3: CASSQPGQGAEKLFF
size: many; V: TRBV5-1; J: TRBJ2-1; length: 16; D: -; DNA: TGCGCCAGCAGCTTACCCGTGGCTAGTTACATCAATGAGCAGTTCTTC; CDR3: CASSLPVASYINEQFF
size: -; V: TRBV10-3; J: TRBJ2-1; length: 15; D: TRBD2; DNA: TGTGCCATCAGTGAAAGGACTAGCGGACCCAATGAGCAGTTCTTC; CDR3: CAISERTSGPNEQFF
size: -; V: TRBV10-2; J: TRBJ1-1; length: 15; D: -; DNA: TGCGCCAGCTATATGGGGGGCAGACTGAACACTGAAGCTTTCTTT; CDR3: CASYMGGRLNTEAFF
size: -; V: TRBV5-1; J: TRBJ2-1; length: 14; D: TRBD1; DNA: TGCGCCAGCAGCTTGGACCGGACAGGGGTCAAGCAGTTCTTC; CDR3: CASSLDRTGVKQFF
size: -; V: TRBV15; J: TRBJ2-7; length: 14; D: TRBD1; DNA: TGTGCCACCAGCAAAAGGACAGGGGCCCCGGAGCAGTACTTC; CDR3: CATSKRTGAPEQYF
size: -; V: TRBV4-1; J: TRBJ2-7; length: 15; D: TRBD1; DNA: TGCGCCAGCAGCCAAGGGTGGGGACAGGGCTACGAGCAGTACTTC; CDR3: CASSQGWGQGYEQYF
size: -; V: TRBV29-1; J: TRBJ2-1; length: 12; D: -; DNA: TGCAGCGTTGGGAGTCCGCGCGGGGAGCAGTTCTTC; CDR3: CSVGSPRGEQFF
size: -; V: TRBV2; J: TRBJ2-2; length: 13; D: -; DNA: TGTGCCAGCACCATACTAGAAACCGGGGAGCTGTTTTTT; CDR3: CASTILETGELFF
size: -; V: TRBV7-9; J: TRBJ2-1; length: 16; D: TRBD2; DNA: TGTGCCAGCAGCTTGGATAGCGGGAGGGCCTTCAATGAGCAGTTCTTC; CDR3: CASSLDSGRAFNEQFF
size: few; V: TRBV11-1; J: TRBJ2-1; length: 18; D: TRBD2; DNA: TGTGCCAGCAGCTTAATAGGTAGCGGGAGGGGTCTTAACAATGAGCAGTTCTTC; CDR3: CASSLIGSGRGLNNEQFF
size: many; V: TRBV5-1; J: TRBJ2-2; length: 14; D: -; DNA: TGCGCCAGCAGCTCCTCAGGGGTCACCGGGGAGCTGTTTTTT; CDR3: CASSSSGVTGELFF
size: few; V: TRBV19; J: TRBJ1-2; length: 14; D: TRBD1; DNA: TGTGCCAGTAGTATAACAGGGGCTAACTATGGCTACACCTTC; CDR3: CASSITGANYGYTF
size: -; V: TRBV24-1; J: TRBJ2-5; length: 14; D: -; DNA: TGTGCCCCGCGTCCGGGACTGAAGATGGAGACCCAGTACTTC; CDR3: CAPRPGLKMETQYF
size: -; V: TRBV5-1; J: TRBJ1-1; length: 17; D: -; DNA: TGCGCCAGCAGCTTGTCTGTAATGGGACGGATGAACACTGAAGCTTTCTTT; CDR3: CASSLSVMGRMNTEAFF
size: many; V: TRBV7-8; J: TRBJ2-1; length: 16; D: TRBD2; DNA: TGTGCCAGCAGTCCCCCGTTAGCGGGCACCTACAATGAGCAGTTCTTC; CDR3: CASSPPLAGTYNEQFF
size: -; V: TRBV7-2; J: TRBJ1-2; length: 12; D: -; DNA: TGTGCCAGCAGCTTATTAGGTAGCGGCTACACCTTC; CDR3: CASSLLGSGYTF
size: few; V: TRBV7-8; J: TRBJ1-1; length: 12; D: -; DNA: TGTGCCAGCAGCTCCTCGGCGAATGAAGCTTTCTTT; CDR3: CASSSSANEAFF
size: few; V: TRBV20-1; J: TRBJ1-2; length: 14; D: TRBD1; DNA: TGCAGTGCTGTGAGTGGGGACAGAAACTATGGCTACACCTTC; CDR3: CSAVSGDRNYGYTF
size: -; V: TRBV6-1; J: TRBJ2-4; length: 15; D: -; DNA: TGTGCCAGCAGGCCTGGGGGGGCGCCTGGCTACATTCAGTACTTC; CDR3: CASRPGGAPGYIQYF
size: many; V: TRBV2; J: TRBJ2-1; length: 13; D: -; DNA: TGTGCCAGAACCAAGGGCTCCTACAATGAGCAGTTCTTC; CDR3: CARTKGSYNEQFF
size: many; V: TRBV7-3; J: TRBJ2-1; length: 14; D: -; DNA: TGTGCCAGCAGCTTAGGGCCAGAACCCAATGAGCAGTTCTTC; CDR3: CASSLGPEPNEQFF
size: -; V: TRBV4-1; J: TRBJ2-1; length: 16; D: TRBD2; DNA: TGCGCCAGCAGCCTGTCCCTAGCGGGTGCGGAGGATGAGCAGTTCTTC; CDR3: CASSLSLAGAEDEQFF
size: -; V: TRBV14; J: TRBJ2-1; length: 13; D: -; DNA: TGTGCCAGCAGCCTAAATTTGAAAAATGAGCAGTTCTTC; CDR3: CASSLNLKNEQFF
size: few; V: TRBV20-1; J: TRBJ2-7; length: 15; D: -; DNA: TGCAGTGCTAGTCCCCCGGCGACAGCCACCTACGAGCAGTACTTC; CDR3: CSASPPATATYEQYF
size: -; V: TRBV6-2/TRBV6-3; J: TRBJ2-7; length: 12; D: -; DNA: TGTGCCAGCAGTCCAGACTGGATCGAGCAGTACTTC; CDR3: CASSPDWIEQYF
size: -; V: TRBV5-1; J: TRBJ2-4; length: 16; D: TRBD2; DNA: TGCGCCAGCAGCTTTGGACTAGCGGGAGCCAAAAACATTCAGTACTTC; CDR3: CASSFGLAGAKNIQYF
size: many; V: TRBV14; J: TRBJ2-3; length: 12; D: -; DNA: TGTGCCAGCAGCCAATTTGACCCCTCTCCGGATTTT; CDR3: CASSQFDPSPDF
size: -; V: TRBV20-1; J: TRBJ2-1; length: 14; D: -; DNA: TGCAGTGCTAGAAGGGCAGATTCCTACAATGAGCAGTTCTTC; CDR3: CSARRADSYNEQFF
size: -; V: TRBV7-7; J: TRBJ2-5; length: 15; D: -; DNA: TGTGCTAGCAGCAAACACGAGACCTTCCAAGAGACCCAGTACTTC; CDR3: CASSKHETFQETQYF
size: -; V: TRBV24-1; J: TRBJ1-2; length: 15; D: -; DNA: TGTGCCACCAGTGATCCACAGGGCACGGGCTATGGCTACACCTTC; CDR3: CATSDPQGTGYGYTF
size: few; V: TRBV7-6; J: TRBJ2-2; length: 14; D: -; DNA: TGTGCCAGCAGCTTAGTCTCGAGTTCCGGGGAGCTGTTTTTT; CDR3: CASSLVSSSGELFF
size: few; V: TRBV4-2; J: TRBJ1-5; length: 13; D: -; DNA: TGTGCCAGCAGCCAAGAACGGAGTCAGCCCCAGCATTTT; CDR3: CASSQERSQPQHF
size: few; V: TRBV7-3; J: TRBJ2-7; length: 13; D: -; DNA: TGTGCCAGCAGCTTTTCGTTAGGCTACGAGCAGTACTTC; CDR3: CASSFSLGYEQYF
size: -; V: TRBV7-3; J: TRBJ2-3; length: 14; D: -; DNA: TGTGCCAGCAGCTTACGAGGGCAGGTTGATACGCAGTATTTT; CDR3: CASSLRGQVDTQYF
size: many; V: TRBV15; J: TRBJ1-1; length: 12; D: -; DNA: TGTGCCACCAGCAGAGTTGGCACTGAAGCTTTCTTT; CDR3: CATSRVGTEAFF
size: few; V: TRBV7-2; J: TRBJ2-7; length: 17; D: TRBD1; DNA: TGTGCCAGCAGCTCACCCCAAGGGGGCAGCGATCCCTACGAGCAGTACTTC; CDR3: CASSSPQGGSDPYEQYF
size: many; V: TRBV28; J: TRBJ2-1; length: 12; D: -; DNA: TGTGCCAGCTTCTCGGGCGGAAATGAGCAGTTCTTC; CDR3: CASFSGGNEQFF
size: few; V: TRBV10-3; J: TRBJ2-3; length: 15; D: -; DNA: TGTGCCATCACCCGCGGAGGCCGGGGGACAGATACGCAGTATTTT; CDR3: CAITRGGRGTDTQYF
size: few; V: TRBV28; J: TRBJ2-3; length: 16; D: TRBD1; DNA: TGTGCCAGCAGTTTATCAGGGACAGGAGACACAGATACGCAGTATTTT; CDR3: CASSLSGTGDTDTQYF
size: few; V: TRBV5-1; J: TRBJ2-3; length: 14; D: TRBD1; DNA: TGCGCCAGCAGCTTGGCTGACAGGGCGGATACGCAGTATTTT; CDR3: CASSLADRADTQYF
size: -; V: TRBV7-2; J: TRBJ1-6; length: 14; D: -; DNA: TGTGCCAGCAGCCCCCGGTGGGAGGGATCACCCCTCCACTTT; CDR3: CASSPRWEGSPLHF
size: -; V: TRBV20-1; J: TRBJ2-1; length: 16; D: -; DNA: TGCAGTGCTAAACCCCTAGGCGGGGAAACCTACAATGAGCAGTTCTTC; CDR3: CSAKPLGGETYNEQFF
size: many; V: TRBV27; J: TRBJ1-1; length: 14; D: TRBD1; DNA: TGTGCCAGCAGTTTCAGGGGGCAGGACACTGAAGCTTTCTTT; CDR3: CASSFRGQDTEAFF
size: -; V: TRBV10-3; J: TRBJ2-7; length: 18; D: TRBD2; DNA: TGTGCCATCAGTTTAAAGTTACTAGCGGGAGTTCAATCCTACGAGCAGTACTTC; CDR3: CAISLKLLAGVQSYEQYF
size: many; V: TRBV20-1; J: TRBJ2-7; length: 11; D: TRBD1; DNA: TGCAGTGCGAGACAGGGTGGCGAGCAGTACTTC; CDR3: CSARQGGEQYF